The rows below give T cell receptor beta chains drawn from one sample of a study of T cell responses to AZD1222 COVID-19 vaccine. Profiled with immunoSEQ multiplex PCR; TCRdb holds only in-frame clones, not every one. The sample has about 120,000 clones, around 83% seen once. Sample: peripheral blood, taken 28 days after the second AZD1222 dose. Source of these receptors: an adult who received the AZD1222 COVID-19 vaccine. CDR3s include the opening cysteine and the closing phenylalanine or tryptophan. A D gene is named only where the DNA matches it firmly. Size tells how often a clone was seen (once, few, many) or the class of an expanded clone, and some rows leave it out.

j_gene,v_gene,d_gene,abundance,CDR3nt,CDR3aa
TRBJ2-1,TRBV19,TRBD2,-,TGTGCCAGTAGTAGGGGACTAGCGGGGGAGGAGCAGTTCTTC,CASSRGLAGEEQFF
TRBJ1-2,TRBV4-3,TRBD1,-,TGCGCCAGCAGCTGGGACAGCTATGGCTACACCTTC,CASSWDSYGYTF
TRBJ2-7,TRBV10-2,-,-,TGCGCCAGCAGGGACAGCTCCTACGAGCAGTACTTC,CASRDSSYEQYF
TRBJ2-2,TRBV12-3/TRBV12-4,-,once,TGTGCCAGCAGGCCGGACACCGGGGAGCTGTTTTTT,CASRPDTGELFF
TRBJ2-5,TRBV3-1/TRBV3-2,TRBD2,-,TGTGCCAGCAGTCCCGGGAGGGCTGGGGGGAAAGAGACCCAGTACTTC,CASSPGRAGGKETQYF
TRBJ1-5,TRBV5-5,TRBD1,-,TGTGCCAGCAGCCTCCAGGGGGGTAGCAATCAGCCCCAGCATTTT,CASSLQGGSNQPQHF
TRBJ2-5,TRBV5-1,TRBD1,-,TGCGCCAGCAGCTTATCCGGGACAGGGGACGAGACCCAGTACTTC,CASSLSGTGDETQYF
TRBJ1-1,TRBV15,TRBD1,-,TGTGCCACCAGCAGGAGACAGGGAAACACTGAAGCTTTCTTT,CATSRRQGNTEAFF
TRBJ1-6,TRBV7-9,-,-,TGTGCCAGCAGCTTGGGGGGCGTTAATTCACCCCTCCACTTT,CASSLGGVNSPLHF
TRBJ2-2,TRBV9,-,-,TGTGCCAGCAGCCCAGACCGGGGTCCGAGCACCGGGGAGCTGTTTTTT,CASSPDRGPSTGELFF
TRBJ2-2,TRBV5-8,-,-,TGTGCCAGCAGCTTCCGGGAGCTGTTTTTT,CASSFRELFF
TRBJ1-2,TRBV21-1,-,-,TGTGCCAGCAGCCCCCCGGGGGGCGCTGATGGCTACACCTTC,CASSPPGGADGYTF
TRBJ1-1,TRBV6-1,-,-,TGTGCCAGCAGTGAAGTTAGGGACACTGAAGCTTTCTTT,CASSEVRDTEAFF
TRBJ2-1,TRBV5-1,-,-,TGCGCCAGCAGCTCGCCCTCGGACAATGAGCAGTTCTTC,CASSSPSDNEQFF
TRBJ1-6,TRBV5-1,-,-,TGCGCCAGCAGCCGTGACAGTAGTACTTCACCCCTCCACTTT,CASSRDSSTSPLHF
TRBJ2-3,TRBV3-1/TRBV3-2,-,once,TGTGCCAGCAGCCAAGCGGCGCCGGGGAATACGCAGTATTTT,CASSQAAPGNTQYF